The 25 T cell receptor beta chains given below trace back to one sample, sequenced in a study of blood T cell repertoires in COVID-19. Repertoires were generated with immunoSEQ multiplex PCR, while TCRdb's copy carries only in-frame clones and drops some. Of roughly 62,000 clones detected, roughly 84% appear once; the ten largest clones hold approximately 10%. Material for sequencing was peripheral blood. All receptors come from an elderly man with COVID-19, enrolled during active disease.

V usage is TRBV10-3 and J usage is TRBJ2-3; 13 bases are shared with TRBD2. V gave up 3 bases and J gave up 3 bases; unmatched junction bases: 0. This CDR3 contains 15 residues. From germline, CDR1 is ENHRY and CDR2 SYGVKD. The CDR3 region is CAISELAGGTDTQYF. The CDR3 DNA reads TGTGCCATCAGTGAACTAGCGGGAGGGACAGATACGCAGTATTTT.

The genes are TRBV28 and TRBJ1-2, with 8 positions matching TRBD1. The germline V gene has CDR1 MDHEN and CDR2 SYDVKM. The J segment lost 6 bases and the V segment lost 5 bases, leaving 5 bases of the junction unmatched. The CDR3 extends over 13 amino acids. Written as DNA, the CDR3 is TGTGCCAGCAGTACGTCAGGGGGCAATGGCTACACCTTC. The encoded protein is CASSTSGGNGYTF.

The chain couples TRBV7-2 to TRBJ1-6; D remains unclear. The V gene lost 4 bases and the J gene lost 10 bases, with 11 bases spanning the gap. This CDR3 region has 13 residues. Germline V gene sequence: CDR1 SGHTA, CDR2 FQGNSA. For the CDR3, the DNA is TGTGCCAGCAGCTGGCCGGAGGGATCACCCCTCCACTTT. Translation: CASSWPEGSPLHF.

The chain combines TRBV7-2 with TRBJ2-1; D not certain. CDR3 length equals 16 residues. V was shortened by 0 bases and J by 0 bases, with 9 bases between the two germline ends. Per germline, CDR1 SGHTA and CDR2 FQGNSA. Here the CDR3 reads CASSLAHYGSYNEQFF. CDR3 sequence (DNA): TGTGCCAGCAGCTTAGCTCACTATGGCTCCTACAATGAGCAGTTCTTC.

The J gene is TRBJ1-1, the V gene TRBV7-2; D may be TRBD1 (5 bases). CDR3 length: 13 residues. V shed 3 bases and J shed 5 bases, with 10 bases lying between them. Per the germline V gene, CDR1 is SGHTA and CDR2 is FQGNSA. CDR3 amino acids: CASSLGRVTEAFF. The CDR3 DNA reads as TGTGCCAGCAGCTTGGGCAGGGTGACTGAAGCTTTCTTT. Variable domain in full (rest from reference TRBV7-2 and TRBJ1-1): GAGVSQSPSNKVTEKGKDVELRCDPISGHTALYWYRQSLGQGLEFLIYFQGNSAPDKSGLPSDRFSAERTGGSVSTLTIQRTQQEDSAVYLCASSLGRVTEAFFGQGTRLTVV.

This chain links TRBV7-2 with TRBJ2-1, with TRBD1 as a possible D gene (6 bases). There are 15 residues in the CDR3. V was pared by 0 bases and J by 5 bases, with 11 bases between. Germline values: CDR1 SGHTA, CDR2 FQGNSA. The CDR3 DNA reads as TGTGCCAGCAGCTTAGCGGGTGGGACAAACAATGAGCAGTTCTTC. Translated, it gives CASSLAGGTNNEQFF.

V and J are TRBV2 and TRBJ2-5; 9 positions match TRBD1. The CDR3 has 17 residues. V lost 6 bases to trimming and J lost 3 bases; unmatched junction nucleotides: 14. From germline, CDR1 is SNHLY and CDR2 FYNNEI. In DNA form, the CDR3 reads TGTGCCAGCAGCCTGAGGGGAACAGGGGGCAGGAAAGAGACCCAGTACTTC. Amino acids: CASSLRGTGGRKETQYF.

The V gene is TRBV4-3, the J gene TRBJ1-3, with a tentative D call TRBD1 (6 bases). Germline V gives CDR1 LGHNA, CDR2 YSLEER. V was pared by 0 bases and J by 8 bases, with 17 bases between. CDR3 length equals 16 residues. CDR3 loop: CASSQDYGQFFDTIYF. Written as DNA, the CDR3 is TGCGCCAGCAGCCAAGATTACGGACAGTTTTTTGACACCATATATTTT.

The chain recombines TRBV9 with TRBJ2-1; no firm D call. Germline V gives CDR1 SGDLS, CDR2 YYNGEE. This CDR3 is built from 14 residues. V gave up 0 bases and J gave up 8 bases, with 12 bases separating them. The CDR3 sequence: CASSVDSSIYEQFF. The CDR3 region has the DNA TGTGCCAGCAGCGTAGATTCTAGTATATATGAGCAGTTCTTC.

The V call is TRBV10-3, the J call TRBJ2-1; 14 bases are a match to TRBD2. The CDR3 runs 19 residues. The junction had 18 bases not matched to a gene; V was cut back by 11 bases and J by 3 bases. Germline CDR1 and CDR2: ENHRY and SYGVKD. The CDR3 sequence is CAPILDRTSGRWYYNEQFF. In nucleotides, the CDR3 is TGTGCCCCCATCTTAGACAGGACTAGCGGGAGGTGGTACTACAATGAGCAGTTCTTC.

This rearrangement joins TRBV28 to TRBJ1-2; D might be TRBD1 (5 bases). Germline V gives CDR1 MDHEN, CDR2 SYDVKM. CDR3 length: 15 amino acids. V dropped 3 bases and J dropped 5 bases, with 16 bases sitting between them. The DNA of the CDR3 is TGTGCCAGCAGTTTGGGACCGGGACTTCCATATGGCTACACCTTC. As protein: CASSLGPGLPYGYTF.

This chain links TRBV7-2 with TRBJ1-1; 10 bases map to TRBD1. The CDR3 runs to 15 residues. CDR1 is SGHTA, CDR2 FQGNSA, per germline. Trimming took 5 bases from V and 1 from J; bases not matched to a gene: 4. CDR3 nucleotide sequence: TGTGCCAGCAGCCCCCGACAGGGGGCGAACACTGAAGCTTTCTTT. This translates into CASSPRQGANTEAFF.

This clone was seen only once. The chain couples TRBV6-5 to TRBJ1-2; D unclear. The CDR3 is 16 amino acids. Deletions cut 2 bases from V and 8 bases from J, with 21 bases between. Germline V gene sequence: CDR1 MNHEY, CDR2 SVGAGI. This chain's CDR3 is CASSYPPQRLLDGYTF. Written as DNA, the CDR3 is TGTGCCAGCAGTTACCCCCCCCAGCGGCTGTTGGACGGCTACACCTTC.

CDR3 bases: TGTGCCACCAGTGACCCCCGACAGGGGACCGGGGAGCTGTTTTTT. Encoded protein: CATSDPRQGTGELFF. The rearrangement links TRBV24-1 to TRBJ2-2, with 8 bases fitting TRBD1. The germline V gene has CDR1 KGHDR and CDR2 SFDVKD. J was trimmed by 5 bases and V by 4 bases; bases with no gene match: 5. The CDR3 runs to 15 residues.

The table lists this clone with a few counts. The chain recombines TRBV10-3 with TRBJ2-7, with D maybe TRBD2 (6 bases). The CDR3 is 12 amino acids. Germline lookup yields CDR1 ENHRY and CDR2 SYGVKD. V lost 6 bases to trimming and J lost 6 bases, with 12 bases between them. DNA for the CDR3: TGTGCCATCAGCCAGTCGGGGGTCGAGCAGTACTTC. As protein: CAISQSGVEQYF.

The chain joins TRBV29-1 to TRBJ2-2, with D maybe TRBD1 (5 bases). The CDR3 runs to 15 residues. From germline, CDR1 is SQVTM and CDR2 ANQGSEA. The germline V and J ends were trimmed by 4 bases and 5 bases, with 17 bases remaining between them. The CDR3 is CSVVSGRHRTGELFF. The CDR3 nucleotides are TGCAGCGTTGTATCCGGACGGCACAGGACCGGGGAGCTGTTTTTT.

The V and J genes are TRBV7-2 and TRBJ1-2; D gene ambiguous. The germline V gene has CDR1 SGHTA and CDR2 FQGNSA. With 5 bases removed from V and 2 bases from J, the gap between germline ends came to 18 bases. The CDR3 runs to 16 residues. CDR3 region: CASSPSWAGRNYGYTF. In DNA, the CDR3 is TGTGCCAGCAGCCCTAGCTGGGCAGGAAGGAACTATGGCTACACCTTC.

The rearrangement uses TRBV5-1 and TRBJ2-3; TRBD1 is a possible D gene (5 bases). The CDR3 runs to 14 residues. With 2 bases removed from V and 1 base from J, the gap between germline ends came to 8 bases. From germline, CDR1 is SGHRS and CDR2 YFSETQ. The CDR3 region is CASSLGVGTDTQYF. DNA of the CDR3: TGCGCCAGCAGCTTAGGGGTCGGCACAGATACGCAGTATTTT.

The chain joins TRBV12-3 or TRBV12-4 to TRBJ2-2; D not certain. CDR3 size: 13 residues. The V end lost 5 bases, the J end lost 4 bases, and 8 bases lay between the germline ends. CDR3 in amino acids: CASSEPGTGELFF. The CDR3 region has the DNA TGTGCCAGCAGTGAACCGGGCACCGGGGAGCTGTTTTTT.

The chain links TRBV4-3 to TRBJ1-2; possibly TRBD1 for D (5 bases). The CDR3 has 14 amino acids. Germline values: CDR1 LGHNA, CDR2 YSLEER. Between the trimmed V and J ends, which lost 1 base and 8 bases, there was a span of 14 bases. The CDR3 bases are TGCGCCAGCAGCCAAGGGGGGGAAGGAGAAGGCTACACCTTC. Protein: CASSQGGEGEGYTF.

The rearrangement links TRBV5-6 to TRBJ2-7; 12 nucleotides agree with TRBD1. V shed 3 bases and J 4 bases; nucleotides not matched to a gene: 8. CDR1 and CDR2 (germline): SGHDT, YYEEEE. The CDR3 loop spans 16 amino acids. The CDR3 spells CASSSTPGQGAYEQYF. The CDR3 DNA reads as TGTGCCAGCAGCTCGACCCCGGGACAGGGGGCTTACGAGCAGTACTTC.

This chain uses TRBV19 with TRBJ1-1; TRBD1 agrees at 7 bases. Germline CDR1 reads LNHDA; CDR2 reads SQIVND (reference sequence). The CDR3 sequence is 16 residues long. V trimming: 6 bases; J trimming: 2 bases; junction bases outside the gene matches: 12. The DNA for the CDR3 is TGTGCCAGTAGCCTTCATCCGGGACAGCATAACACTGAAGCTTTCTTT. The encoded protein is CASSLHPGQHNTEAFF.

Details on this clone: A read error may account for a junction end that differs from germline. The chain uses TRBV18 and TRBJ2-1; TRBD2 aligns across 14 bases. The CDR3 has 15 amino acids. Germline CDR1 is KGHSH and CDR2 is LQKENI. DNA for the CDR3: TGTGCCAGCTCCCCACCGGGACTAGCGGGGGTTGAGCAGTTCTTC. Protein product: CASSPPGLAGVEQFF.

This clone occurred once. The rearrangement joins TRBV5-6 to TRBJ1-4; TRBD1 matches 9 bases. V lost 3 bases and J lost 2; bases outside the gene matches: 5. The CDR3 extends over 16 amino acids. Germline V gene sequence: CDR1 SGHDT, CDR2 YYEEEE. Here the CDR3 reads CASSSQGAATNEKLFF. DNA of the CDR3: TGTGCCAGCAGCTCACAGGGGGCAGCGACTAATGAAAAACTGTTTTTT.

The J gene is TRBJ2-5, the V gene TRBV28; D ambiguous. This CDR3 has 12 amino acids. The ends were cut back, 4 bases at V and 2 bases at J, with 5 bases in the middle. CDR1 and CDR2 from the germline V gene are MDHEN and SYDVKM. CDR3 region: CASSSLQETQYF. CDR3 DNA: TGTGCCAGCAGTTCACTTCAAGAGACCCAGTACTTC.